The entry below describes one T cell receptor (beta chain). Its antigen is undetermined. The sample is drawn from a study of cytomegalovirus exposure and HLA in healthy donors. Study information: In a later analysis, it was reported that the approximately 120 validation repertoires had been produced on the same platform as the roughly 700 repertoires belonging to the first cohort. Study results and limitations: Cytomegalovirus association was assigned to about 150 TCR beta chains. Researchers reported that three CMV-associated chains were confirmed in vitro as CMV antigen-specific. First-cohort TCR clusters tended to co-occur in the 120 or so validation repertoires, a later analysis found.

Only in-frame clones appear in the TCRdb table, and some are missing; sequencing was by immunoSEQ multiplex PCR. The sample carries 300,000 to 350,000 clones, approximately 85% recorded once. Germline-derived CDR1 and CDR2 are MNHEY and SMNVEV (reference sequence). There are 17 residues in the CDR3. The J segment lost 0 bases and the V segment lost 2 bases, leaving 4 bases of the junction unmatched. This sequence was found in a man in his thirties or forties in good health and CMV-seronegative. Sample: PBMCs. The chain links TRBV27 to TRBJ1-5; 10 positions agree with TRBD1. The CDR3 DNA reads TGTGCCAGCAGTTTAGGACAGGGGGGAAATAGCAATCAGCCCCAGCATTTT. Translating gives CASSLGQGGNSNQPQHF.